The 25 T cell receptor beta chains reported below all come from one sample, sequenced in a study of T cells in narcolepsy. Sequenced by immunoSEQ multiplex PCR; TCRdb stores in-frame clones only, minus some. The sample shows 10,000 to 12,000 clones, roughly 65% of them seen only once. The sequenced material came from CD45RA- memory CD8+ T cells from PBMCs. Every receptor here comes from a human donor with narcolepsy.

The chain employs TRBV9 and TRBJ2-6; D possibly matches TRBD1 or TRBD2 (6 bases each). Germline CDR1 and CDR2: SGDLS and YYNGEE. Between the trimmed V and J ends, which lost 5 bases and 0 bases, there was a span of 15 bases. CDR3 length equals 17 residues. CDR3 DNA: TGTGCCAGCAGGCCTAAGGGGGGTGGCTCTGGGGCCAACGTCCTGACTTTC. Translated: CASRPKGGGSGANVLTF.

The chain links TRBV5-5 to TRBJ1-4; D gene unclear. Deletions cut 4 bases from V and 8 bases from J, with 12 bases between. Germline CDR1 is SGHKS and CDR2 is YYEKEE (reference sequence). CDR3 length: 13 amino acids. CDR3 in amino acids: CASSPGFGEKLFF. In nucleotides, the CDR3 is TGTGCCAGCAGCCCGGGCTTCGGGGAAAAACTGTTTTTT.

V usage is TRBV7-8 and J usage is TRBJ2-7, with 9 positions matching TRBD2. This CDR3 is built from 14 residues. Germline trimming cut 5 bases from V and 5 bases from J; bases unmatched to any gene: 7. Germline CDR1 is SGHVS and CDR2 is FQNEAQ. CDR3 nucleotide sequence: TGTGCCAGCAGCATCGGGACTAGCTTCCACGAGCAGTACTTC. Protein product: CASSIGTSFHEQYF.

The genes are TRBV28 and TRBJ1-5, with D hard to call. V was cut by 3 bases and J by 1 base, with 4 bases left in between. This CDR3 is 13 amino acids long. Germline CDR1 reads MDHEN; CDR2 reads SYDVKM. CDR3 nucleotides: TGTGCCAGCAGTTTTGAAAGCAATCAGCCCCAGCATTTT. Amino acids: CASSFESNQPQHF.

The rearrangement joins TRBV4-3 to TRBJ2-7; TRBD2 is a possible D gene (5 bases). V lost 0 bases and J lost 7, with 19 bases in between. The CDR3 extends over 16 amino acids. Germline V gene sequence: CDR1 LGHNA, CDR2 YSLEER. The CDR3 region has the DNA TGCGCCAGCAGCCAAGATCTGGAGCGGTCTCTGGGGGAGCAGTACTTC. This gives the protein CASSQDLERSLGEQYF.

This clone occurred a few times. The rearrangement joins TRBV4-3 to TRBJ1-3, with 11 bases identical to TRBD1. Trimming removed 1 base from V and 7 bases from J; junction bases left unmatched: 6. Germline V CDR1 and CDR2: LGHNA, YSLEER. The CDR3 spans 16 residues. As DNA, the CDR3 is TGCGCCAGCAGCCAAGCAGCCGGGACAGGGGGTAACACCATATATTTT. Its translation is CASSQAAGTGGNTIYF.

As to this clone: This sample also contains other DNA sequences that code for the same CDR3. V gene TRBV11-3 combines with J gene TRBJ2-3; D possibly uses TRBD1 or TRBD2 (5 bases each). The germline V gene encodes CDR1 SGHNT and CDR2 YENEEA. The CDR3 covers 15 residues. V was shortened by 4 bases and J by 4 bases, with 15 bases between the two germline ends. CDR3: CASSSRDGAADTQYF. In nucleotides, the CDR3 is TGTGCCAGCAGCTCCCGGGACGGTGCCGCAGATACGCAGTATTTT.

This sequence joins TRBV5-6 and TRBJ2-7; D remains ambiguous. This CDR3 has 13 amino acids. Looked up from germline, CDR1 is SGHDT and CDR2 is YYEEEE. Trimming cost V 4 bases and J 1 base, with 9 bases left between them. The CDR3: CASSPLGSYEQYF. In DNA form, the CDR3 reads TGTGCCAGCAGCCCCCTCGGTTCCTACGAGCAGTACTTC.

This clone was picked up a small number of times. This chain links TRBV25-1 with TRBJ2-1; D is perhaps TRBD1 (7 bases). V lost 8 bases to trimming and J lost 4 bases, with 15 bases between them. Germline CDR1 reads MGHDK; CDR2 reads SYGVNS. The CDR3 extends over 14 amino acids. The CDR3 loop reads CASRRDSNYNEQFF. For the CDR3, the DNA is TGTGCCAGCCGGAGGGACAGCAATTACAATGAGCAGTTCTTC.

The V and J genes are TRBV19 and TRBJ2-2; no clear D gene. CDR1 is LNHDA and CDR2 is SQIVND in the germline V gene (reference sequence). Trimming pared 5 bases from V and 1 base from J, leaving 5 bases between. This CDR3 region has 13 residues. The CDR3 sequence: CASSYGNTGELFF. DNA of the CDR3: TGTGCCAGTAGTTACGGGAACACCGGGGAGCTGTTTTTT.

The genes are TRBV5-4 and TRBJ2-7, with D uncertain. In germline, CDR1 is SGHNT, CDR2 YYREEE (reference sequence). The CDR3 contains 12 residues. V gave up 4 bases and J gave up 0 bases, with 5 bases separating them. CDR3 protein: CASSDDSYEQYF. In nucleotides, the CDR3 is TGTGCCAGCAGCGATGACTCCTACGAGCAGTACTTC.

The V and J genes are TRBV11-2 and TRBJ2-5, with D possibly matching TRBD2 (7 bases). The CDR3 sequence is 15 residues long. V gave up 3 bases and J gave up 5 bases, with 16 bases separating them. Germline assignment: CDR1 SGHAT and CDR2 FQNNGV. The CDR3 sequence: CASSLGGLAVETQYF. CDR3 sequence (DNA): TGTGCCAGCAGCTTGGGGGGGCTAGCGGTGGAGACCCAGTACTTC.

The chain has TRBV27 and TRBJ1-3, with a weak D call TRBD1 (6 bases). Trimming shortened V by 4 bases and J by 1 base, and 11 bases separated the two germline ends. This CDR3 contains 15 residues. Germline V lookup: CDR1 MNHEY, CDR2 SMNVEV (reference sequence). The CDR3 bases are TGTGCCAGCAGTTACAACAGGGCTTCTGGAAACACCATATATTTT. This sequence encodes CASSYNRASGNTIYF.

This chain links TRBV6-5 with TRBJ2-7; 7 positions match TRBD1. CDR1 is MNHEY, CDR2 SVGAGI, per germline. The V and J ends lost 4 bases and 6 bases, in that order; junction bases with no gene match: 12. The CDR3 is made up of 15 amino acids. The CDR3 loop reads CASSSLQGYPTEQYF. For the CDR3, the DNA is TGTGCCAGCAGTTCCCTACAGGGGTACCCTACCGAGCAGTACTTC.

The chain carries TRBV5-4 and TRBJ1-1; 7 bases map to TRBD1. The CDR3 totals 15 residues. CDR1 SGHNT and CDR2 YYREEE come from the germline V gene (reference sequence). J lost 0 bases, V lost 4 bases, and 6 bases had no gene match. CDR3 DNA sequence: TGTGCCAGCAGCGCAAGACAGGGAATGAACACTGAAGCTTTCTTT. It specifies CASSARQGMNTEAFF.

The chain links TRBV7-9 to TRBJ2-1, with 10 nucleotides matching TRBD2. The CDR3 is 16 amino acids. V was pared by 5 bases and J by 6 bases, with 10 bases of the junction left unmatched. Germline CDR1 reads SEHNR; CDR2 reads FQNEAQ (reference sequence). The CDR3 nucleotides read TGTGCCAGCAGCCTAGTGCTAGCGGGGGACCCCAATGAGCAGTTCTTC. Translated: CASSLVLAGDPNEQFF.

This clone is classed as medium-sized. This rearrangement joins TRBV7-2 to TRBJ1-2; D remains unclear. With 1 base removed from V and 1 base from J, the gap between germline ends came to 13 bases. The length of the CDR3 is 16 residues. CDR1 is SGHTA, CDR2 FQGNSA, per germline. The CDR3 coding sequence is TGTGCCAGCAGCTTAGATCCGGATGCCTATAACTATGGCTACACCTTC. Protein: CASSLDPDAYNYGYTF.

Only one count was recorded for this clone. The chain has TRBV11-2 and TRBJ1-6; D is unclear. The CDR3 loop spans 14 amino acids. Between the trimmed V and J ends, which lost 4 bases and 7 bases, there was a span of 11 bases. Per germline, CDR1 SGHAT and CDR2 FQNNGV. CDR3 loop: CASSYLGGNSPLHF. The CDR3 nucleotides are TGTGCCAGCAGCTATCTCGGCGGGAATTCACCCCTCCACTTT.

This clone showed up just a few times. The chain is built from TRBV6-1 and TRBJ2-1; 11 bases line up with TRBD2. The CDR3 is 16 amino acids. Germline CDR1 MNHNS, CDR2 SASEGT. After removal of 0 bases from V and 4 bases from J, the junction contained 2 bases not matched to a gene. The CDR3 nucleotides are TGTGCCAGCAGTGAAGCTAGCGGGGGGGTTTACAATGAGCAGTTCTTC. Protein sequence: CASSEASGGVYNEQFF.

The chain combines TRBV6-5 with TRBJ2-7, with D perhaps matching TRBD1 (5 bases). V dropped 8 bases and J dropped 5 bases, with 19 bases sitting between them. The germline V gene encodes CDR1 MNHEY and CDR2 SVGAGI. The CDR3 is 14 amino acids. The CDR3 sequence is CASGLYAGSNEQYF. DNA of the CDR3: TGTGCCAGCGGGTTATACGCAGGGTCGAACGAGCAGTACTTC.

The rearrangement uses TRBV28 and TRBJ2-2, with TRBD2 identical over 8 bases. V lost 2 bases to trimming and J lost 3 bases; unmatched junction nucleotides: 5. CDR1 and CDR2 (germline): MDHEN, SYDVKM. The CDR3 spans 16 residues. The CDR3 DNA reads as TGTGCCAGCAGTTTAGTACTAGCGGATTACACCGGGGAGCTGTTTTTT. Translation: CASSLVLADYTGELFF.

This sequence joins TRBV6-5 and TRBJ1-3; D call uncertain. The DNA end is more similar to TRBJ2-2, so the J call may be wrong. CDR3 length equals 16 residues. In germline, CDR1 is MNHEY, CDR2 SVGAGI. The CDR3 coding sequence is TGTGCCAGCAGTTACGGGCCCGACATGGACACCGGGGAGCTGTTTTTT. It yields the protein CASSYGPDMDTGELFF.

The gene calls are TRBV7-9 and TRBJ2-2; D unclear. CDR1 is SEHNR and CDR2 is FQNEAQ in the germline V gene (reference sequence). The CDR3 is 17 amino acids. Trimming pared 5 bases from V and 5 bases from J, leaving 21 bases between. The DNA of the CDR3 is TGTGCCAGCAGCGTCGCAAGGATTGGTCCTTGGACCGGGGAGCTGTTTTTT. Translated: CASSVARIGPWTGELFF.

The chain employs TRBV27 and TRBJ1-1; D gene uncertain. V shed 5 bases and J shed 1 base, with 11 bases lying between them. The CDR3 length is 14 residues. From germline, CDR1 is MNHEY and CDR2 SMNVEV (reference sequence). CDR3 coding DNA: TGTGCCAGCAGTATCGGGGTTGGGAACACTGAAGCTTTCTTT. Translated, it gives CASSIGVGNTEAFF.

The rearrangement links TRBV7-9 to TRBJ1-2; D is uncertain. CDR1 and CDR2 from the germline V gene are SEHNR and FQNEAQ (reference sequence). V lost 10 bases, J lost 5 bases, and 8 bases lay in between. The CDR3 sequence is 10 residues long. The CDR3 DNA sequence: TGTGCCACCGAAAAGTATGGCTACACCTTC. It specifies CATEKYGYTF.